This paragraph reports one TCR beta chain. This entry belongs to a study of T-cell reconstitution after alpha-beta-depleted transplantation in children. Library preparation (for TCRbeta) was performed with unique molecular identifiers. TCRdb re-analysed the PCR reads in MiXCR, keeping a single row per CDR3 protein. The sample holds a few hundred thousand distinct CDR3 sequences, roughly 13% seen once. V dropped 3 bases and J dropped 1; count of bases not matched to a gene: 1. Germline CDR1 is LGHNA and CDR2 is YNFKEQ. The length of the CDR3 is 16 residues. V gene TRBV4-2 combines with J gene TRBJ2-4; TRBD2 matches at 12 bases. The sequence derives from a male patient under 18 who had a stem cell transplant for acute myeloid leukemia, so the T cells may come from the graft donor. The sample was PBMCs, mostly from graft donor cells, taken 360 days after TCRalphabeta/CD19-depleted stem cell transplant. As DNA, the CDR3 is TGTGCCAGCAGCCAGGGACTAGCGGGCGCCAAAAACATTCAGTACTTC. Protein: CASSQGLAGAKNIQYF.